The 20 T cell receptor beta chains reported below all come from one sample, sequenced in a study of sequential checkpoint blockade in melanoma. The protocol was immunoSEQ multiplex PCR, while the TCRdb copy is restricted to in-frame clones and leaves out a portion. Among around 18,000 clones listed, approximately 60% were seen once. Treatment: randomized to nivolumab then ipilimumab (arm A) or the reverse (arm B). The sequences come from CD8+ T cells sorted from blood (inferred from file names), collected from a patient given nivolumab and ipilimumab in sequence. The source is a human donor with melanoma.

V gene TRBV7-2 combines with J gene TRBJ1-1; 7 nucleotides agree with TRBD1. J lost 5 bases, V lost 1 base, and 10 bases had no gene match. This CDR3 is built from 16 residues. CDR1 is SGHTA, CDR2 FQGNSA, per germline. CDR3 nucleotide sequence: TGTGCCAGCAGCTTAGACTCACAGGGGTTCAGGACTGAAGCTTTCTTT. Amino acid sequence: CASSLDSQGFRTEAFF.

The genes are TRBV4-2 and TRBJ2-7; D uncertain. V was pared by 1 base and J by 3 bases, with 10 bases between. Germline lookup yields CDR1 LGHNA and CDR2 YNFKEQ. There are 14 residues in the CDR3. CDR3 in DNA: TGTGCCAGCAGCCAAGTGCTAGGAAACTACGAGCAGTACTTC. Translated: CASSQVLGNYEQYF.

V gene TRBV19 combines with J gene TRBJ2-7; TRBD1 matches 12 bases. There are 17 residues in the CDR3. Unmatched junction bases numbered 14, after V lost 6 bases and J lost 5 bases. CDR1 LNHDA and CDR2 SQIVND come from the germline V gene (reference sequence). This CDR3 is CASSHPWGQGAMDEQYF. In DNA, the CDR3 is TGTGCCAGTAGCCACCCCTGGGGACAGGGGGCGATGGACGAGCAGTACTTC. The complete variable domain, with remaining parts taken from reference TRBV19 and TRBJ2-7, reads DGGITQSPKYLFRKEGQNVTLSCEQNLNHDAMYWYRQDPGQGLRLIYYSQIVNDFQKGDIAEGYSVSREKKESFPLTVTSAQKNPTAFYLCASSHPWGQGAMDEQYFGPGTRLTVT.

CDR3 residues: CASSFRSSTDTQYF. As DNA, the CDR3 is TGTGCCAGCAGCTTCAGGTCTTCCACAGATACGCAGTATTTT. This chain connects TRBV7-8 to TRBJ2-3, with D unclear. This CDR3 has 14 amino acids. V was trimmed by 3 bases and J by 2 bases, leaving 9 bases between them. CDR1 is SGHVS and CDR2 is FQNEAQ in the germline V gene.

This clone was counted a few times. Other DNA variants within this sample encode the same CDR3. The V gene is TRBV4-1, the J gene TRBJ2-3; 9 nucleotides line up with TRBD2. The CDR3 sequence is 17 residues long. Per germline, CDR1 MGHRA and CDR2 YSYEKL. Trimming took 0 bases from V and 5 from J; bases not matched to a gene: 9. The CDR3 nucleotides read TGCGCCAGCAGCCAAGATCCGGCTAGCGGGGTCCGAGATACGCAGTATTTT. As protein: CASSQDPASGVRDTQYF.

This clone was observed a few times. This rearrangement joins TRBV7-9 to TRBJ1-2; maybe TRBD1 (6 bases). The CDR3 is 13 residues long. Germline V gene data show CDR1 as SEHNR and CDR2 as FQNEAQ (reference sequence). V lost 8 bases and J lost 4, with 14 bases in between. The CDR3 region is CASDNQGFYGYTF. The DNA of the CDR3 is TGTGCCAGCGATAATCAGGGGTTCTATGGCTACACCTTC.

In its sample, this clone was seen a few times. The chain carries TRBV9 and TRBJ2-1; 9 nucleotides align to TRBD2. V lost 4 bases, J lost 7 bases, and 9 bases stayed unmatched. The V gene's germline CDR1 is SGDLS and CDR2 YYNGEE. There are 15 residues in the CDR3. The CDR3 coding sequence is TGTGCCAGCAGCCTTAGCGGGGGTCCCGCGAATGAGCAGTTCTTC. As protein: CASSLSGGPANEQFF. The variable domain in full, completed from reference TRBV9 and TRBJ2-1, reads DSGVTQTPKHLITATGQRVTLRCSPRSGDLSVYWYQQSLDQGLQFLIQYYNGEERAKGNILERFSAQQFPDLHSELNLSSLELGDSALYFCASSLSGGPANEQFFGPGTRLTVL.

This clone was recorded a few times. CDR3 in DNA: TGTGCCACCAGCCCCCCGGGGGGGGAGAACACTGAAGCTTTCTTT. Translated: CATSPPGGENTEAFF. The chain combines TRBV15 with TRBJ1-1, with D maybe TRBD1 (5 bases). V dropped 5 bases and J dropped 1 base, with 14 bases sitting between them. The CDR3 is 15 amino acids. Germline V lookup: CDR1 LNHNV, CDR2 YYDKDF (reference sequence).

The gene calls are TRBV7-3 and TRBJ2-1, with D perhaps TRBD2 (6 bases). Germline V CDR1 and CDR2: SGHTA, FQGTGA. The CDR3 has 15 amino acids. The V end was cut by 2 bases, the J end by 5 bases, with 13 bases between. The DNA for the CDR3 is TGTGCCAGCAGCTTATTTGCGGGGTCGGACAATGAGCAGTTCTTC. As protein: CASSLFAGSDNEQFF.

The chain is built from TRBV7-9 and TRBJ2-7, with 8 nucleotides matching TRBD2. CDR1 is SEHNR, CDR2 FQNEAQ, per germline (reference sequence). The CDR3 totals 16 residues. V lost 4 bases and J lost 0; bases outside the gene matches: 8. The DNA for the CDR3 is TGTGCCAGCAGCTCCCCCCCCAGCGGGAGCTCCTACGAGCAGTACTTC. It codes for CASSSPPSGSSYEQYF.

This clone was seen a few times. J is TRBJ1-5 and V is TRBV2; D is undetermined. Germline assignment: CDR1 SNHLY and CDR2 FYNNEI. The V and J ends lost 2 bases and 3 bases respectively, with 8 bases between them. This CDR3 is 14 amino acids long. The CDR3: CASSERQVNQPQHF. The CDR3 DNA is TGTGCCAGCAGTGAACGGCAGGTCAATCAGCCCCAGCATTTT.

This clone turned up a few times. The chain carries TRBV13 and TRBJ2-7; no clear D. Germline CDR1 is PRHDT and CDR2 is FYEKMQ (reference sequence). CDR3 size: 17 residues. V lost 5 bases, J lost 6 bases, and 26 bases lay in between. CDR3: CASSQRGNIPSRGEQYF. CDR3 nucleotides: TGTGCCAGCAGCCAGAGAGGAAACATCCCAAGTCGAGGCGAGCAGTACTTC.

The chain uses TRBV4-2 and TRBJ1-1; D is perhaps TRBD1 (5 bases). V dropped 0 bases and J dropped 4 bases, with 12 bases sitting between them. The CDR3 extends over 15 amino acids. The germline V gene encodes CDR1 LGHNA and CDR2 YNFKEQ. Here the CDR3 DNA reads TGTGCCAGCAGCCAAGAGGAGGGGAGAAGCACTGAAGCTTTCTTT. This translates into CASSQEEGRSTEAFF.

The rearrangement joins TRBV9 to TRBJ2-1; TRBD2 agrees at 7 bases. Germline values: CDR1 SGDLS, CDR2 YYNGEE. V gave up 0 bases and J gave up 9 bases; unmatched junction bases: 21. The CDR3 has 19 residues. CDR3 sequence: CASSVDPGLAATIMTEQFF. CDR3 nucleotides: TGTGCCAGCAGCGTAGACCCGGGGCTAGCGGCCACGATCATGACTGAGCAGTTCTTC.

The rearrangement uses TRBV21-1 and TRBJ2-5; the table calls TRBD1, which could not be checked here. TRBV21-1 is shown as a pseudogene. This CDR3 region has 17 residues. CDR3: CASSNEGQGIFRKTQYF. The CDR3, as DNA: TGTGCCAGCAGCAATGAGGGACAGGGTATTTTCAGAAAGACCCAGTACTTC.

The CDR3 spells CASGGALRDEQFF. CDR3 bases: TGTGCCAGCGGGGGGGCCCTGCGGGATGAGCAGTTCTTC. The chain joins TRBV7-9 to TRBJ2-1; D may be TRBD2 (7 bases). V lost 8 bases and J 8 bases, leaving 16 bases between the germline ends. This CDR3 contains 13 residues. Germline CDR1 is SEHNR and CDR2 is FQNEAQ (reference sequence).

This rearrangement joins TRBV5-4 to TRBJ1-1; no firm D call. V was trimmed by 4 bases and J by 0 bases, leaving 13 bases between them. CDR3 size: 15 residues. Germline V gene sequence: CDR1 SGHNT, CDR2 YYREEE (reference sequence). The CDR3 reads CASSAGVYMNTEAFF. In DNA form, the CDR3 reads TGTGCCAGCAGCGCGGGCGTTTATATGAACACTGAAGCTTTCTTT.

This sequence joins TRBV6-5 and TRBJ1-5; 9 bases match TRBD1. This CDR3 is 15 amino acids long. Looked up from germline, CDR1 is MNHEY and CDR2 is SVGAGI. V lost 4 bases to trimming and J lost 2 bases; unmatched junction nucleotides: 3. CDR3 sequence reads: CASSSRQGGNQPQHF. The CDR3 DNA sequence: TGTGCCAGCAGTTCTAGACAGGGGGGCAATCAGCCCCAGCATTTT.

CDR3 amino acids: CASTRYVGAGELFF. In DNA form, the CDR3 reads TGTGCCAGCACTAGATACGTCGGAGCCGGGGAGCTGTTTTTT. The rearrangement links TRBV16 to TRBJ2-2; D uncertain. Germline V gives CDR1 KGHSY, CDR2 FQNENV. Trimming pared 7 bases from V and 6 bases from J, leaving 15 bases between. The CDR3 extends over 14 amino acids.

The chain is built from TRBV9 and TRBJ2-1, with D possibly TRBD2 on 5 matching bases. Trimming removed 3 bases from V and 3 bases from J, with 19 bases in between. The germline V gene encodes CDR1 SGDLS and CDR2 YYNGEE. The CDR3 contains 17 residues. CDR3 region: CASSGSKERPGYNEQFF. CDR3 coding DNA: TGTGCCAGCAGCGGGTCCAAGGAGCGGCCTGGCTACAATGAGCAGTTCTTC.